This T cell receptor beta chain was documented in a study of response to subunit inactivated influenza vaccine. The study's findings and limits: After each seasonal influenza vaccination, few new T cells are recruited, the authors suggested.

One entry per CDR3 protein, called by TCRdb with MiXCR from the RT-PCR reads. The table records some 500,000 distinct CDR3 sequences, 25% of them present only once. The CDR3 consists of 16 residues. Germline V gene data show CDR1 as SGHVS and CDR2 as FNYEAQ. The junction had 8 bases not matched to a gene; V was cut back by 4 bases and J by 6 bases. About this clonotype itself: Its antigen is unidentified.

Material: CD4+ T cells sorted from PBMCs, obtained more than 4 days after vaccination. The source is a man aged 45 to 65 who received an inactivated influenza vaccine. The chain combines TRBV7-6 with TRBJ2-2; 10 bases fit TRBD2. The CDR3 DNA is TGTGCCAGCAGCTCGGCGCTAGCGGGAGAAGCCGGGGAGCTGTTTTTT. This sequence encodes CASSSALAGEAGELFF.